Given below is one T cell receptor beta chain in context. This sample is part of a study of blood T cell repertoires in COVID-19. Method: immunoSEQ multiplex PCR; TCRdb's copy keeps in-frame clones and lacks some. The sample carries around 200,000 clones, about 86% recorded once. The receptor's source is a man under 40 with active or convalescent COVID-19. What was sequenced was peripheral blood.

CDR3 sequence (DNA): TGTGCCAGCAGTAGTCCCGGGACAGTAACCCTCCACTTT. Translated: CASSSPGTVTLHF. This chain links TRBV28 with TRBJ1-6; 7 nucleotides match TRBD1. The germline V gene encodes CDR1 MDHEN and CDR2 SYDVKM. The CDR3 consists of 13 residues. The junction had 9 bases not matched to a gene; V was cut back by 5 bases and J by 14 bases.